The 19 T cell receptor beta chains below come from one sample, sequenced in a study of brain T cells in children with intractable seizures. Only in-frame clones appear in the TCRdb table, and some are missing; sequencing was by immunoSEQ multiplex PCR. The sample lists around 340,000 clones; over 90% were seen once. As to time point: blood from clinic visit 5 months post-surgery; TSC patient then seizure free. The sequencing here drew on peripheral blood, taken 4 to 6 months after surgery. The receptors originated from a boy less than two years old with tuberous sclerosis and intractable seizures.

V gene TRBV19 combines with J gene TRBJ2-1; 13 nucleotides line up with TRBD2. Germline V gives CDR1 LNHDA, CDR2 SQIVND (reference sequence). V dropped 5 bases and J dropped 4; count of bases not matched to a gene: 8. CDR3 size: 17 residues. As DNA, the CDR3 is TGTGCCAGTAGTCTCACTAGCGGGAGGGCCCTATACAATGAGCAGTTCTTC. This gives the protein CASSLTSGRALYNEQFF.

The chain carries TRBV10-2 and TRBJ2-3, with 10 nucleotides matching TRBD2. Trimming at V came to 4 bases and at J to 4 bases, leaving 11 bases not matched to a gene. The CDR3 spans 17 residues. CDR1 is WSHSY, CDR2 SAAADI, per germline. CDR3 region: CASSVASGSPGADTQYF. The CDR3 DNA follows: TGCGCCAGCAGTGTGGCTAGCGGGAGTCCGGGGGCAGATACGCAGTATTTT.

The rearrangement links TRBV18 to TRBJ1-2; 7 bases match TRBD1. This CDR3 has 14 residues. J gave up 7 bases and V 3 bases, and 8 bases lay outside the gene matches. The V gene's germline CDR1 is KGHSH and CDR2 LQKENI. CDR3 nucleotide sequence: TGTGCCAGCTCACCCCCCGACAGGGAGAGTGGCTACACCTTC. Encoded protein: CASSPPDRESGYTF.

Points on this clone: Other DNA sequences within the sample encode an identical CDR3. This chain links TRBV12-3 or TRBV12-4 with TRBJ2-5; unclear D gene. Trimming took 1 base from V and 5 from J, leaving 2 bases between them. The CDR3 covers 11 residues. CDR3 loop: CASSLGETQYF. In nucleotides, the CDR3 is TGTGCCAGCAGTTTAGGGGAGACCCAGTACTTC.

V usage is TRBV5-4 and J usage is TRBJ1-2; D gene unclear. The CDR3 has 15 amino acids. Germline V gene data show CDR1 as SGHNT and CDR2 as YYREEE (reference sequence). Trimming stripped 3 bases from V and 4 bases from J, with 16 bases between. The CDR3: CASSSYSRGRYGYTF. The CDR3, as DNA: TGTGCCAGCAGCTCATACTCCCGGGGTCGCTATGGCTACACCTTC.

V usage is TRBV9 and J usage is TRBJ2-5, with 9 positions matching TRBD2. Per germline, CDR1 SGDLS and CDR2 YYNGEE. Losses at the gene ends were 1 base for V and 4 bases for J; bases not matched to a gene: 5. This CDR3 is built from 15 residues. Written as DNA, the CDR3 is TGTGCCAGCAGCGTAAGCCCTAGCGGGGCAGAGACCCAGTACTTC. Translation gives CASSVSPSGAETQYF.

The rearrangement links TRBV19 to TRBJ2-5, with D unresolved. The CDR3 spans 13 residues. The ends were cut back, 0 bases at V and 5 bases at J, with 7 bases in the middle. The V gene's germline CDR1 is LNHDA and CDR2 SQIVND (reference sequence). The CDR3 region has the DNA TGTGCCAGTAGTATAGACCCCGGCGAGACCCAGTACTTC. It translates to CASSIDPGETQYF.

CDR3 region: CASSLQGGYTDTQYF. In DNA form, the CDR3 reads TGTGCCAGCAGCTTACAGGGGGGATACACAGATACGCAGTATTTT. The genes are TRBV7-3 and TRBJ2-3; perhaps TRBD1 as D (7 bases). There are 15 residues in the CDR3. V lost 2 bases and J lost 2, with 11 bases in between. CDR1 SGHTA and CDR2 FQGTGA come from the germline V gene.

This rearrangement joins TRBV19 to TRBJ1-1; tentative D call: TRBD1 (6 bases). Germline loops: CDR1 LNHDA, CDR2 SQIVND (reference sequence). Trimming stripped 4 bases from V and 0 bases from J, with 9 bases between. The CDR3 spans 14 residues. The CDR3 nucleotides are TGTGCCAGTAGTACGGGACACATGAACACTGAAGCTTTCTTT. Translation: CASSTGHMNTEAFF. Complete variable domain (other parts from reference TRBV19 and TRBJ1-1): DGGITQSPKYLFRKEGQNVTLSCEQNLNHDAMYWYRQDPGQGLRLIYYSQIVNDFQKGDIAEGYSVSREKKESFPLTVTSAQKNPTAFYLCASSTGHMNTEAFFGQGTRLTVV.

This chain links TRBV21-1 with TRBJ1-5; the table names TRBD1, a call not compared with the DNA. TRBV21-1 is a pseudogene locus. There are 15 residues in the CDR3. The CDR3 coding sequence is TGTGCCAGCAGCAGTCGTGGGACAGATAATCAGCCCCAGCATTTT. Translated: CASSSRGTDNQPQHF.

This clone has more than one count but fewer than ten. DNA of the CDR3: TGCGCCAGCAGTGAGGACAGGGGATATTCACCCCTCCACTTT. Its protein is CASSEDRGYSPLHF. V usage is TRBV5-1 and J usage is TRBJ1-6; 9 bases are a match to TRBD1. The CDR3 runs to 14 residues. CDR1 is SGHRS and CDR2 is YFSETQ in the germline V gene. Trimming removed 5 bases from V and 8 bases from J; junction bases left unmatched: 5.

The chain links TRBV27 to TRBJ1-6; no firm D call. Trimming took off 5 bases at V and 8 bases at J, with 22 bases between the two ends. The CDR3 runs 17 residues. The V gene's germline CDR1 is MNHEY and CDR2 SMNVEV (reference sequence). CDR3 sequence reads: CASSLQPRLDGYSPLHF. The DNA of the CDR3 is TGTGCCAGCAGTCTCCAGCCACGTCTGGACGGTTATTCACCCCTCCACTTT.

The chain carries TRBV5-1 and TRBJ2-7; 9 bases line up with TRBD2. Germline V gives CDR1 SGHRS, CDR2 YFSETQ. The CDR3 has 16 residues. V lost 4 bases, J lost 4 bases, and 12 bases stayed unmatched. The CDR3 here is CASSAVTAGGIYEQYF. As DNA, the CDR3 is TGCGCCAGCAGCGCCGTTACAGCGGGAGGAATTTACGAGCAGTACTTC.

V and J are TRBV5-1 and TRBJ2-5; tentatively, D is TRBD1 (5 bases). CDR3 length equals 14 residues. The V gene lost 2 bases and the J gene lost 6 bases, with 14 bases spanning the gap. Germline V gene data show CDR1 as SGHRS and CDR2 as YFSETQ. CDR3 DNA sequence: TGCGCCAGCAGCTTCTTTTCAGGGCTGCAGACCCAGTACTTC. Translation: CASSFFSGLQTQYF.

The V gene is TRBV7-8, the J gene TRBJ1-2, with D unresolved. With 0 bases removed from V and 4 bases from J, the gap between germline ends came to 12 bases. The CDR3 consists of 15 residues. The V gene's germline CDR1 is SGHVS and CDR2 FQNEAQ. This chain's CDR3 is CASSLAGGLLYGYTF. CDR3 in DNA: TGTGCCAGCAGCTTAGCGGGAGGGCTCCTCTATGGCTACACCTTC.

The chain combines TRBV7-9 with TRBJ2-1; no clear D gene. Trimming left V 7 bases short and J 3 bases short, with 16 bases between. The CDR3 runs to 15 residues. Germline V lookup: CDR1 SEHNR, CDR2 FQNEAQ (reference sequence). CDR3 loop: CASTLTADRYNEQFF. The CDR3 nucleotides are TGTGCCAGCACCCTAACGGCCGATCGCTACAATGAGCAGTTCTTC.

The chain carries TRBV18 and TRBJ2-7, with a possible D match to TRBD2 (5 bases). V was shortened by 4 bases and J by 5 bases, with 15 bases between the two germline ends. CDR3 length equals 14 residues. Germline V gives CDR1 KGHSH, CDR2 LQKENI. The CDR3 DNA reads as TGTGCCAGCTCACTCGATACTAGTAGCGACGAGCAGTACTTC. This gives the protein CASSLDTSSDEQYF.

This chain connects TRBV18 to TRBJ2-6, with D uncertain. Germline V gene data show CDR1 as KGHSH and CDR2 as LQKENI. This CDR3 region has 16 residues. The ends were cut back, 2 bases at V and 1 base at J, with 9 bases in the middle. The DNA of the CDR3 is TGTGCCAGCTCACCAAGAGGTCCTTCTGGGGCCAACGTCCTGACTTTC. Its translation is CASSPRGPSGANVLTF.

This clone was recorded only once. The chain couples TRBV3-1 (or the pseudogene TRBV3-2) to TRBJ1-4; D ambiguous. The CDR3 length is 13 residues. The germline gives CDR1 LGHDT, CDR2 YNNKEL (reference sequence). The germline V and J ends were trimmed by 0 bases and 5 bases, with 4 bases remaining between them. DNA for the CDR3: TGTGCCAGCAGCCAAGATCCCAATGAAAAACTGTTTTTT. This translates into CASSQDPNEKLFF.